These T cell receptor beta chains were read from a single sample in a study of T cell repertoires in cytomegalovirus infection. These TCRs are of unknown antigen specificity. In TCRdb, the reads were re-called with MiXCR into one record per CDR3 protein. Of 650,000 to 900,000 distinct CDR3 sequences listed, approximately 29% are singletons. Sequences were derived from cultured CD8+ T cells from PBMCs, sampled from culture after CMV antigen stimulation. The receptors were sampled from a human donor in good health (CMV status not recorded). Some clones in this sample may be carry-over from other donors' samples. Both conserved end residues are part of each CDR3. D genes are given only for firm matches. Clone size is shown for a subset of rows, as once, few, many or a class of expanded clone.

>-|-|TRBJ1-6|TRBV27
CASSLVARTINSPLHF
TGTGCCAGCAGTTTAGTAGCCCGGACGATCAATTCACCCCTCCACTTT
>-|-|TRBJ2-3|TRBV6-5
CASSSLGGGTDTQYF
TGTGCCAGCAGTTCGCTAGGGGGGGGTACAGATACGCAGTATTTT
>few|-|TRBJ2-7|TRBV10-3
CAISELGQGSPYEQYF
TGTGCCATCAGTGAGTTAGGGCAGGGGTCCCCCTACGAGCAGTACTTC
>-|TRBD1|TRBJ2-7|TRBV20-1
CSAWDRDLLYEQYF
TGCAGTGCTTGGGACAGGGACCTTTTGTACGAGCAGTACTTC
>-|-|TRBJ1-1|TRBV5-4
CASSLVGIEAFF
TGTGCCAGCAGCTTGGTTGGGATTGAAGCTTTCTTT
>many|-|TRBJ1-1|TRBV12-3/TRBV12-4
CASSPGSSLMNTEAFF
TGTGCCAGCAGTCCCGGGTCCTCCCTCATGAACACTGAAGCTTTCTTT
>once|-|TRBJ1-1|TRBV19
CASSWSGSTEAFF
TGTGCCAGTAGTTGGTCCGGGAGTACTGAAGCTTTCTTT
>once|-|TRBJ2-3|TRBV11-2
CASSLGADLSTDTQYF
TGTGCCAGCAGCTTAGGAGCGGACCTAAGCACAGATACGCAGTATTTT
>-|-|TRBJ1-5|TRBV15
CATSQGLGVNQPQHF
TGTGCCACCAGCCAGGGGTTGGGGGTCAATCAGCCCCAGCATTTT
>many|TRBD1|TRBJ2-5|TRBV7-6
CASSPLPGQQETQYF
TGTGCCAGCAGCCCACTGCCGGGACAGCAAGAGACCCAGTACTTC